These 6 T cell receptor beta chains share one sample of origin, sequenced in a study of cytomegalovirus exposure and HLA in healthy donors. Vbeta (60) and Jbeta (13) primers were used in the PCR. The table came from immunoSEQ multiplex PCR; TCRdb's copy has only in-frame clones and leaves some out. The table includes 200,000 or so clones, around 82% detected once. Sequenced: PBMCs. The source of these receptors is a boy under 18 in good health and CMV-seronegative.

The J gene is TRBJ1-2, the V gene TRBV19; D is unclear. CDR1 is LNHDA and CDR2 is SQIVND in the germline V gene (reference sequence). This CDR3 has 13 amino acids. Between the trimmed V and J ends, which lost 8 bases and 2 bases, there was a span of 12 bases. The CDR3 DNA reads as TGTGCCAGTGCCTCGAGATCCAACTATGGCTACACCTTC. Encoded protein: CASASRSNYGYTF.

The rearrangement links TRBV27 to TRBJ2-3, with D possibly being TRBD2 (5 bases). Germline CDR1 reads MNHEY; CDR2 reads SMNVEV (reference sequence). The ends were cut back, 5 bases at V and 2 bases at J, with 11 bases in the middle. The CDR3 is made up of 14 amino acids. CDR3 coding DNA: TGTGCCAGCAGTGGAGAGCGGAACACAGATACGCAGTATTTT. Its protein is CASSGERNTDTQYF.

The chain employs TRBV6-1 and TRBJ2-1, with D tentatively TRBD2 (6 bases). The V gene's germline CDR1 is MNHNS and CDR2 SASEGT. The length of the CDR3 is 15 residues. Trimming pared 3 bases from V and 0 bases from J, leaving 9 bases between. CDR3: CASSEEGSSYNEQFF. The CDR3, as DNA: TGTGCCAGCAGTGAGGAGGGGAGCTCCTACAATGAGCAGTTCTTC.

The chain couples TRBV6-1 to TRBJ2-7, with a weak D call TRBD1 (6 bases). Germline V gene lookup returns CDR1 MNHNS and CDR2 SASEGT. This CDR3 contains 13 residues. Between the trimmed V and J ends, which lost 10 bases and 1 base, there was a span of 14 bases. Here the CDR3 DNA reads TGTGCCATCTCCGGGACACCTTCCTACGAGCAGTACTTC. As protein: CAISGTPSYEQYF.

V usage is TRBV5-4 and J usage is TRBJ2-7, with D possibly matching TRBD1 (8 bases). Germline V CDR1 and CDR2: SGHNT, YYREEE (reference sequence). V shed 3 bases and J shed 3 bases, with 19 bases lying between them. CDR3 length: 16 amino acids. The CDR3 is CASSYGQGGTLYEQYF. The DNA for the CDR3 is TGTGCCAGCAGCTACGGACAGGGAGGGACTCTCTACGAGCAGTACTTC.

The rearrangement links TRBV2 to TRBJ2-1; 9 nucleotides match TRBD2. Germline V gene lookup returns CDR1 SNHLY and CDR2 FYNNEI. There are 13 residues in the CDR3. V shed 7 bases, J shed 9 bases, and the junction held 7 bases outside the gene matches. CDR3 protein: CASNQAGGGEQFF. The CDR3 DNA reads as TGTGCCAGCAATCAAGCGGGAGGAGGTGAGCAGTTCTTC.